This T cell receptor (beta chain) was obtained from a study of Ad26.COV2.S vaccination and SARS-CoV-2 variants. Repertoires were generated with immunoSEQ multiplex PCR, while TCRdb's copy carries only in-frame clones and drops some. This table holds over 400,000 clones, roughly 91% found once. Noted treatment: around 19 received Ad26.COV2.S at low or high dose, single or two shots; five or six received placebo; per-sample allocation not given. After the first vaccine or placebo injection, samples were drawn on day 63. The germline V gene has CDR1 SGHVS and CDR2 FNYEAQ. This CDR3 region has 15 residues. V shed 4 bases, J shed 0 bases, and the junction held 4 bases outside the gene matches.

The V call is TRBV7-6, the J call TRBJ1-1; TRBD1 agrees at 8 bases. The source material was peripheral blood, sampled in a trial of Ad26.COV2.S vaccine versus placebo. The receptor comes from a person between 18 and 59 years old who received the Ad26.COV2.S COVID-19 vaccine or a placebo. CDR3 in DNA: TGTGCCAGCAGCTCGACAGGGGACATGAACACTGAAGCTTTCTTT. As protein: CASSSTGDMNTEAFF.